These 3 T cell receptor beta chains originate from one sample sequenced in a study of glioma-infiltrating T cells. Amplification of TCR alpha and beta CDR3 regions from RNA used iRepertoire nested multiplex PCR. TCRdb recomputed calls from the multiplex PCR reads with MiXCR, one row per CDR3 protein. The table shows approximately 120,000 distinct CDR3 sequences, with approximately 23% occurring only once. Sample: glioma tissue, nonneoplastic brain tissue, or PBMCs (not recorded which). The source is a human donor with low-grade glioma or glioblastoma, undergoing nonglioma brain surgery, or in good health (not recorded which).

This clonotype occurred many times. The gene calls are TRBV20-1 and TRBJ2-5; TRBD2 aligns across 8 bases. The CDR3 loop spans 13 amino acids. V was pared by 5 bases and J by 1 base, with 3 bases of the junction left unmatched. The germline gives CDR1 DFQATT, CDR2 SNEGSKA (reference sequence). The CDR3 sequence: CSAPGTSQETQYF. CDR3 DNA: TGCAGTGCTCCCGGGACTAGCCAAGAGACCCAGTACTTC.

V and J are TRBV19 and TRBJ2-1; no firm D call. The CDR3 contains 12 residues. Trimming left V 7 bases short and J 8 bases short, with 12 bases between. The germline V gene has CDR1 LNHDA and CDR2 SQIVND (reference sequence). The CDR3 bases are TGTGCCAGTACTCAAACGGGTTATGAGCAGTTCTTC. It codes for CASTQTGYEQFF.

This clonotype was seen a few times. V and J are TRBV2 and TRBJ2-5; D unclear. The CDR3 length is 13 residues. With 3 bases removed from V and 1 base from J, the gap between germline ends came to 6 bases. Looked up from germline, CDR1 is SNHLY and CDR2 is FYNNEI. CDR3 in amino acids: CASSEVSQETQYF. The CDR3 nucleotides are TGTGCCAGCAGTGAGGTTTCCCAAGAGACCCAGTACTTC.